Below, 20 T cell receptor beta chains from the same sample are listed, as sequenced in a study of cytomegalovirus exposure and HLA in healthy donors. In the PCR, 60 Vbeta and 13 Jbeta primers were used. The data were produced by immunoSEQ multiplex PCR, yet TCRdb's version contains in-frame clones alone and is incomplete. The sample yields under 150,000 clones, about 68% seen once. The sequenced material came from PBMCs. The receptors were sampled from a woman aged 40 to 49 in good health and CMV-seropositive.

This sequence joins TRBV11-2 and TRBJ2-5; the match to TRBD2 covers 7 bases. J gave up 1 base and V 2 bases, and 10 bases lay outside the gene matches. The CDR3 covers 17 residues. Germline V CDR1 and CDR2: SGHAT, FQNNGV. The CDR3 reads CASSLFASSGIQETQYF. CDR3 nucleotides: TGTGCCAGCAGCTTATTTGCCTCTAGCGGCATCCAAGAGACCCAGTACTTC.

The CDR3 protein is CASGTGERETQYF. Written as DNA, the CDR3 is TGTGCCAGCGGGACAGGGGAACGAGAGACCCAGTACTTC. The V gene is TRBV6-5, the J gene TRBJ2-5; TRBD1 aligns across 10 bases. CDR3 length: 13 amino acids. Germline V CDR1 and CDR2: MNHEY, SVGAGI. V lost 8 bases to trimming and J lost 4 bases; unmatched junction nucleotides: 4.

The chain recombines TRBV19 with TRBJ2-1, with 7 bases aligning to TRBD2. The V gene's germline CDR1 is LNHDA and CDR2 SQIVND (reference sequence). With V trimmed by 5 bases and J by 9 bases, 1 base remained unmatched. The CDR3 runs to 11 residues. The CDR3 loop reads CASSGGGEQFF. The CDR3, as DNA: TGTGCCAGTAGTGGGGGGGGTGAGCAGTTCTTC. The full variable domain, completed using reference TRBV19 and TRBJ2-1, is DGGITQSPKYLFRKEGQNVTLSCEQNLNHDAMYWYRQDPGQGLRLIYYSQIVNDFQKGDIAEGYSVSREKKESFPLTVTSAQKNPTAFYLCASSGGGEQFFGPGTRLTVL.

This clone was seen just once. This sequence joins TRBV5-1 and TRBJ2-3; unclear D gene. V was shortened by 6 bases and J by 4 bases, with 18 bases between the two germline ends. The CDR3 is 15 residues long. Germline V gene sequence: CDR1 SGHRS, CDR2 YFSETQ. The CDR3 DNA sequence: TGCGCCAGCACCGCCCACGGGTTATCTTCAGATACGCAGTATTTT. This translates into CASTAHGLSSDTQYF. Full variable domain (rest looked up from reference TRBV5-1 and TRBJ2-3): KAGVTQTPRYLIKTRGQQVTLSCSPISGHRSVSWYQQTPGQGLQFLFEYFSETQRNKGNFPGRFSGRQFSNSRSEMNVSTLELGDSALYLCASTAHGLSSDTQYFGPGTRLTVL.

A word on this clone: One end of the junction is discordant with germline, which a read error may explain. The chain joins TRBV4-1 to TRBJ2-7; weak D call: TRBD1 (5 bases). Per germline, CDR1 MGHRA and CDR2 YSYEKL. The CDR3 is 14 residues long. CDR3: CASSQDRDSSEQYF. CDR3 sequence (DNA): TGCGCCAGCAGCCAAGACAGGGATTCCTCCGAGCAGTACTTC.

The chain is built from TRBV7-2 and TRBJ2-3; 9 nucleotides line up with TRBD2. The V segment lost 10 bases and the J segment 4 bases; nucleotides outside the gene matches: 6. The CDR3 sequence is 13 residues long. Germline CDR1 is SGHTA and CDR2 is FQGNSA. In DNA, the CDR3 is TGTGCCACCTCTAGCGGGATCTCAGATACGCAGTATTTT. Encoded protein: CATSSGISDTQYF.

This clone was seen more than once but under ten times. The rearrangement links TRBV7-9 to TRBJ2-2, with D possibly being TRBD1 (5 bases). Trimming cost V 3 bases and J 2 bases, with 10 bases left between them. Germline-derived CDR1 and CDR2 are SEHNR and FQNEAQ (reference sequence). The CDR3 sequence is 15 residues long. CDR3 sequence reads: CASSLGGANTGELFF. CDR3 in DNA: TGTGCCAGCAGCTTGGGTGGGGCTAACACCGGGGAGCTGTTTTTT.

V gene TRBV7-3 combines with J gene TRBJ2-3; 10 nucleotides match TRBD2. V shed 6 bases, J shed 4 bases, and the junction held 7 bases outside the gene matches. Germline V gives CDR1 SGHTA, CDR2 FQGTGA. The length of the CDR3 is 15 residues. The CDR3: CASSSTGTSADTQYF. In DNA, the CDR3 is TGTGCCAGCAGTTCAACCGGGACTAGCGCAGATACGCAGTATTTT.

This clone has only a few counts. This chain links TRBV5-1 with TRBJ1-2; the D is unclear. Between the trimmed V and J ends, which lost 0 bases and 5 bases, there was a span of 8 bases. CDR3 length: 13 residues. The germline CDR1 and CDR2 sequences are SGHRS and YFSETQ. The CDR3, as DNA: TGCGCCAGCAGCTTGGGCGCGGAATATGGCTACACCTTC. It is translated as CASSLGAEYGYTF.

This chain uses TRBV28 with TRBJ1-2; no reliable D call. This CDR3 has 13 amino acids. Trimming pared 8 bases from V and 7 bases from J, leaving 17 bases between. Looked up from germline, CDR1 is MDHEN and CDR2 is SYDVKM. The CDR3 sequence: CASAARVTSGYTF. The CDR3 coding sequence is TGTGCCAGCGCTGCAAGGGTCACTAGTGGCTACACCTTC.

This clone was recorded only once. The CDR3 DNA follows: TGCGCCAGCGCTCCGGGACAGGGAGGGGAGGAGACCCAGTACTTC. Amino acid sequence: CASAPGQGGEETQYF. V usage is TRBV5-1 and J usage is TRBJ2-5; TRBD1 agrees at 9 bases. The CDR3 totals 15 residues. The germline V gene encodes CDR1 SGHRS and CDR2 YFSETQ. V shed 7 bases and J 5 bases; nucleotides not matched to a gene: 12.

This clone occurred a few times. Additional DNA sequences in this sample encode the identical CDR3. The chain recombines TRBV28 with TRBJ2-7; TRBD2 aligns across 7 bases. CDR3 length equals 14 residues. Germline V gene lookup returns CDR1 MDHEN and CDR2 SYDVKM. V was clipped by 2 bases and J by 0 bases; unmatched bases: 1. The CDR3 nucleotides are TGTGCCAGCAGTTTAGCGGGGGACTCCTACGAGCAGTACTTC. It encodes CASSLAGDSYEQYF.

This rearrangement joins TRBV6-5 to TRBJ2-7; tentative D call: TRBD2 (5 bases). The CDR3 runs 13 residues. CDR1 MNHEY and CDR2 SVGAGI come from the germline V gene. The V and J ends lost 2 bases and 2 bases respectively, with 7 bases between them. CDR3 in amino acids: CASSYREAYEQYF. CDR3 coding DNA: TGTGCCAGCAGTTACCGGGAAGCCTACGAGCAGTACTTC.

Regarding this clone: The junction departs from germline at one end; a sequencing error may be responsible. The same CDR3 arises from other DNA sequences in this sample as well. The chain employs TRBV30 and TRBJ1-2; tentative D call: TRBD1 (5 bases). This CDR3 is 15 amino acids long. The V gene's germline CDR1 is GTSNPN and CDR2 SVGIG (reference sequence). As DNA, the CDR3 is TGCGCCTGGAGTGTACTCACGGAGACAGCGCGCGGCTACACCTTC. It encodes CAWSVLTETARGYTF.

This chain connects TRBV5-1 to TRBJ1-5, with D possibly being TRBD1 (5 bases). This CDR3 is built from 15 residues. Trimming took off 0 bases at V and 3 bases at J, with 10 bases between the two ends. Germline V CDR1 and CDR2: SGHRS, YFSETQ. The CDR3 region has the DNA TGCGCCAGCAGCTTGGAGGCAGGGTACAATCAGCCCCAGCATTTT. Translating gives CASSLEAGYNQPQHF.

The CDR3 reads CASSQPLREQYF. CDR3 in DNA: TGTGCCAGCAGCCAACCACTTCGCGAGCAGTACTTC. V usage is TRBV7-6 and J usage is TRBJ2-7; no firm D call. Looked up from germline, CDR1 is SGHVS and CDR2 is FNYEAQ. The V end was cut by 5 bases, the J end by 6 bases, with 11 bases between. This CDR3 has 12 residues.

In DNA form, the CDR3 reads TGTGCCACCAGCAGAACAGTAGGACTAGCGGGCATCCTTGGGGCCAACGTCCTGACTTTC. It codes for CATSRTVGLAGILGANVLTF. This chain links TRBV15 with TRBJ2-6, with 11 bases matching TRBD2. Germline V gene data show CDR1 as LNHNV and CDR2 as YYDKDF (reference sequence). The CDR3 loop spans 20 amino acids. The V and J ends lost 2 bases and 3 bases, in that order; junction bases with no gene match: 12.

The chain couples TRBV4-3 to TRBJ1-1; 7 bases are shared with TRBD1. This CDR3 has 15 residues. The ends lost 5 bases at V and 2 bases at J; junction bases unmatched: 8. Per germline, CDR1 LGHNA and CDR2 YSLEER. The CDR3 DNA sequence: TGCGCCAGCAGCGAAGGGACAGCCATAAACACTGAAGCTTTCTTT. This gives the protein CASSEGTAINTEAFF.

The V gene is TRBV7-8, the J gene TRBJ1-1; D is ambiguous. Germline assignment: CDR1 SGHVS and CDR2 FQNEAQ. The CDR3 length is 17 residues. The germline V and J ends were trimmed by 5 bases and 0 bases, with 19 bases remaining between them. The CDR3: CASSLPRERRMNTEAFF. As DNA, the CDR3 is TGTGCCAGCAGCCTCCCCCGGGAGCGCCGGATGAACACTGAAGCTTTCTTT.

J is TRBJ2-3 and V is TRBV7-9; D might be TRBD2 (5 bases). The germline V gene has CDR1 SEHNR and CDR2 FQNEAQ (reference sequence). V gave up 4 bases and J gave up 3 bases, with 14 bases separating them. The CDR3 loop spans 15 amino acids. The CDR3 nucleotides read TGTGCCAGCAGCTACCTGGCTGGCGGGACAGATACGCAGTATTTT. Translating gives CASSYLAGGTDTQYF.